One and the same sample provided the 23 T cell receptor beta chains below, sequenced in a study of molecular identifiers for immune sequencing clone quantification. Each CDR3 protein gets one entry after TCRdb re-called the PCR reads with MiXCR. Among approximately 54,000 distinct CDR3 sequences, almost 25% were seen once, and the ten largest hold 1.9%. The specimen sequenced was naive CD8+ T cells from blood, with Jurkat cell RNA spiked in. Sample subset: FACS-sorted CD8+CD4-CCR7+CD45RA+ naive T cells. Every receptor here comes from a human donor in good health. Some libraries in this study had Jurkat cell RNA spiked in.

At least ten counts were recorded for this clonotype. This sequence joins TRBV12-3 or TRBV12-4 and TRBJ2-3, with a possible D match to TRBD1 (5 bases). Trimming took off 4 bases at V and 3 bases at J, with 11 bases between the two ends. This CDR3 region has 14 residues. The CDR3 bases are TGTGCCAGCAGTTCCCGCAGGGCTACAGATACGCAGTATTTT. Translated, it gives CASSSRRATDTQYF.

The table lists this clonotype with many counts. The CDR3 is CASMRGNRRSDTQYF. For the CDR3, the DNA is TGTGCCAGCATGCGAGGCAACAGGCGATCAGATACGCAGTATTTT. J is TRBJ2-3 and V is TRBV7-2; a possible D gene is TRBD1 (5 bases). This CDR3 has 15 residues. The ends were cut back, 7 bases at V and 4 bases at J, with 18 bases in the middle. Germline V gene sequence: CDR1 SGHTA, CDR2 FQGNSA.

On this clonotype itself: At one end, the junction sequence differs from germline, possibly due to a read error. This chain connects TRBV5-5 to TRBJ2-7; 7 nucleotides agree with TRBD1. The CDR3 extends over 16 amino acids. The germline CDR1 and CDR2 sequences are SGHKS and YYEKEE (reference sequence). CDR3 nucleotides: TGTGCCGGCAGCTTGGTTGGGACAGCGTCCGGCTGCGAGCAGTACTTC. Protein product: CAGSLVGTASGCEQYF.

A word on this clonotype: A much larger clonotype is one base distant, so this may be a read error. The chain uses TRBV20-1 and TRBJ2-5; the D call may be TRBD1 or TRBD2 (5 bases each). Germline lookup yields CDR1 DFQATT and CDR2 SNEGSKA (reference sequence). The CDR3 length is 17 residues. Here the CDR3 reads CSARDGFYGTPQEAQYF. For the CDR3, the DNA is TGCAGTGCTAGAGATGGGTTCTACGGGACCCCCCAAGAGGCCCAGTACTTC.

With respect to this clonotype: Its ends do not fully match the called genes, so a read error is possible. V is TRBV9 and J is TRBJ1-4; TRBD1 aligns across 8 bases. The germline CDR1 and CDR2 sequences are SGDLS and YYNGEE. This CDR3 has 15 residues. The CDR3 reads CASSAETGVFETLFF. In nucleotides, the CDR3 is TGTGCCAGCAGCGCTGAGACAGGGGTTTTTGAAACACTGTTTTTT.

The table lists this clonotype with many counts. V gene TRBV4-3 combines with J gene TRBJ2-5; 10 bases fit TRBD1. The ends lost 3 bases at V and 4 bases at J; junction bases unmatched: 11. The germline CDR1 and CDR2 sequences are LGHNA and YSLEER. The CDR3 length is 17 residues. CDR3 in DNA: TGCGCCAGCAGCCACGAGTTTGACAGGGGGCTTGCAGAGACCCAGTACTTC. Its protein is CASSHEFDRGLAETQYF.

In its sample, this clonotype was seen many times. The chain couples TRBV19 to TRBJ1-1, with D unresolved. This CDR3 comprises 11 residues. The germline CDR1 and CDR2 sequences are LNHDA and SQIVND (reference sequence). The V end was cut by 7 bases, the J end by 8 bases, with 11 bases between. The CDR3 here is CASTTRAEAFF. The CDR3 DNA is TGTGCCAGTACAACCCGGGCGGAAGCTTTCTTT.

This clonotype came up many times. The chain links TRBV29-1 to TRBJ1-1; a possible D gene is TRBD1 (5 bases). Germline V gene lookup returns CDR1 SQVTM and CDR2 ANQGSEA. Trimming stripped 7 bases from V and 0 bases from J, with 18 bases between. This CDR3 is built from 15 residues. The CDR3 protein is CSAGYGARMNTEAFF. The CDR3 DNA sequence: TGCAGCGCAGGTTATGGGGCAAGGATGAACACTGAAGCTTTCTTT.

This clonotype appeared many times. The CDR3 protein is CASSTSLDPIHTDTQYF. The CDR3 coding sequence is TGTGCCAGCAGCACATCCCTTGACCCCATCCACACAGATACGCAGTATTTT. The rearrangement uses TRBV21-1 and TRBJ2-3. TRBV21-1 is termed a pseudogene. CDR3 length: 17 amino acids.

Points on this clonotype: Just one base apart from a much larger clone, this may be a read error. This chain joins TRBV29-1 and TRBJ1-2; a weak D match, TRBD1 (5 bases). The CDR3 is made up of 11 amino acids. Germline V CDR1 and CDR2: SQVTM, ANQGSEA. In nucleotides, the CDR3 is TGCGGCGTTGAGACAGTCTATGGCTACACCTTC. Translating it yields CGVETVYGYTF.

Notes on this clonotype: This could be a read error, since a much larger clone is one nucleotide away. The chain links TRBV29-1 to TRBJ1-3; TRBD1 aligns across 7 bases. CDR3 length: 13 amino acids. Germline CDR1 and CDR2: SQVTM and ANQGSEA. Written as DNA, the CDR3 is TGCAGCGTTGCAACAGGGGACGGAAACACCGTATATTTT. It yields the protein CSVATGDGNTVYF.

This clonotype occurred many times. The chain carries TRBV28 and TRBJ2-2, with no clear D. The CDR3 length is 14 residues. Germline values: CDR1 MDHEN, CDR2 SYDVKM. V lost 6 bases to trimming and J lost 0 bases, with 8 bases between them. For the CDR3, the DNA is TGTGCCAGCAGGGGGATCCCGAACACCGGGGAGCTGTTTTTT. This codes for CASRGIPNTGELFF.

This clonotype was seen only once. The chain combines TRBV12-3 or TRBV12-4 with TRBJ1-2, with 9 bases aligning to TRBD1. V lost 8 bases and J lost 1; bases outside the gene matches: 23. This CDR3 is built from 20 residues. In nucleotides, the CDR3 is TGTGCCAGCTCTAATTTGGCCCTCACAGGGGGCTATTTTTATAACTATGGCTACACCTTC. This translates into CASSNLALTGGYFYNYGYTF.

Notes on this clonotype: The CDR3 does not close with the conserved phenylalanine or tryptophan, likely indicating a read error. The chain employs TRBV29-1 and TRBJ1-1; 12 bases match TRBD1. The CDR3 totals 14 residues. The germline V gene has CDR1 SQVTM and CDR2 ANQGSEA. The chain's CDR3 is CSVAYGTGGTEAFL. Here the CDR3 DNA reads TGCAGCGTCGCGTATGGGACAGGGGGCACTGAGGCTTTCCTT.

Notes on this clonotype: This may arise from a read error, as a much more abundant clone is one base away. The V gene is TRBV29-1, the J gene TRBJ1-1, with D maybe TRBD1 (6 bases). The germline CDR1 and CDR2 sequences are SQVTM and ANQGSEA. CDR3 length: 12 residues. The DNA of the CDR3 is TGCAGCGTTCCCACCAGGGGCACTGAAACTTTCTTT. Residues: CSVPTRGTETFF.

This clonotype was counted at least ten times. The chain employs TRBV5-6 and TRBJ1-2; D ambiguous. V was shortened by 0 bases and J by 3 bases, with 12 bases between the two germline ends. CDR3 length equals 15 residues. Germline V gene data show CDR1 as SGHDT and CDR2 as YYEEEE. The CDR3 spells CASSLGQEYHYGYTF. In DNA form, the CDR3 reads TGTGCCAGCAGCTTGGGGCAGGAATATCACTATGGCTACACCTTC. The variable domain in full, with the rest retrieved from reference TRBV5-6 and TRBJ1-2, is DAGVTQSPTHLIKTRGQQVTLRCSPKSGHDTVSWYQQALGQGPQFIFQYYEEEERQRGNFPDRFSGHQFPNYSSELNVNALLLGDSALYLCASSLGQEYHYGYTFGSGTRLTVV.

This clonotype occurred a few times. Since a much larger clone is just one base distant, this may be a read error. The rearrangement links TRBV6-2 or TRBV6-3 to TRBJ2-5; the D call may be TRBD1 or TRBD2 (5 bases each). CDR1 MNHEY and CDR2 SVGEGT come from the germline V gene. There are 15 residues in the CDR3. The CDR3 loop is CASSSMGPVKEPQYF. The CDR3, as DNA: TGTGCCAGCAGTTCGATGGGACCAGTCAAAGAGCCCCAGTACTTC.

In the case of this clonotype: A much larger clone differs from this one at a single base, so this may be a read error. This chain joins TRBV7-7 and TRBJ1-1; 7 bases align to TRBD1. The CDR3 totals 13 residues. The V gene end was trimmed by 5 bases and the J gene end by 6 bases; junction bases not matched to a gene: 6. CDR1 SSHAT and CDR2 FNYEAQ come from the germline V gene (reference sequence). The CDR3 bases are TGTGCCAGCAGCCCAGGGGGTGGGGCTGAAGCTTTCTTT. The encoded protein is CASSPGGGAEAFF.

There are a few counts of this clonotype. One end of the junction is discordant with germline, which a read error may explain. This sequence joins TRBV4-1 and TRBJ2-5; 7 bases line up with TRBD2. This CDR3 has 14 amino acids. CDR1 and CDR2 from the germline V gene are MGHRA and YSYEKL. CDR3 loop: CASSQDTSEETQYF. The CDR3 bases are TGCGCCAGCAGCCAAGATACTAGCGAAGAGACACAGTACTTC.

This clonotype was seen at least ten times. The V and J genes are TRBV19 and TRBJ2-3; D gene uncertain. Germline values: CDR1 LNHDA, CDR2 SQIVND (reference sequence). The CDR3 loop spans 15 amino acids. With 3 bases removed from V and 2 bases from J, the gap between germline ends came to 12 bases. CDR3 in DNA: TGTGCCAGTAGTATTCTGGCAGGAGTCACAGATACGCAGTATTTT. This gives the protein CASSILAGVTDTQYF.

The sample holds many counts of this clonotype. The J gene is TRBJ2-3, the V gene TRBV20-1, with TRBD1 identical over 7 bases. V lost 3 bases, J lost 2 bases, and 8 bases stayed unmatched. CDR3 length equals 15 residues. The germline gives CDR1 DFQATT, CDR2 SNEGSKA (reference sequence). The CDR3 region is CSASDWTGNTDTQYF. The CDR3 coding sequence is TGCAGTGCTAGCGACTGGACAGGCAACACAGATACGCAGTATTTT.

For this clonotype: This may arise from a read error, as a much more abundant clone is one base away. The missing conserved phenylalanine or tryptophan at the end of this CDR3 makes a read error likely. The rearrangement uses TRBV19 and TRBJ2-7; D is unresolved. Trimming cost V 5 bases and J 3 bases, with 11 bases left between them. The germline CDR1 and CDR2 sequences are LNHDA and SQIVND (reference sequence). The CDR3 has 13 amino acids. CDR3 in DNA: TGTGCCAGTAGTCCGCAGGTACACTACGAGCAGTACCTC. It specifies CASSPQVHYEQYL.

Note on this clonotype: The junction and the germline gene differ at one end; a read error may be behind it. This chain links TRBV28 with TRBJ1-4; a weak D match, TRBD1 (6 bases). CDR1 MDHEN and CDR2 SYDVKM come from the germline V gene. The CDR3 loop spans 14 amino acids. The CDR3 loop reads CASSLRGGGEKPFF. CDR3 bases: TGTGCCAGCAGTTTGAGAGGGGGTGGTGAAAAACCGTTTTTT. The whole variable domain, filled in from reference TRBV28 and TRBJ1-4, reads DVKVTQSSRYLVKRTGEKVFLECVQDMDHENMFWYRQDPGLGLRLIYFSYDVKMKEKGDIPEGYSVSREKKERFSLILESASTNQTSMYLCASSLRGGGEKPFFGSGTQLSVL.